This TCR beta chain stems from a study of T-cell reconstitution after alpha-beta-depleted transplantation in children. Findings and limits, study-wide: The origin of high day-60 TCRbeta diversity in some patients lay in surviving recipient T cells and thymic progenitors. At the one-year point after transplant, T-cell counts and TCRbeta diversity were found to come mostly from T cells that had been newly produced. After transplant, at about two months, alpha-beta T cells were reportedly derived from several hundred expanded graft clones.

The CDR3 consists of 14 residues. Germline loops: CDR1 SGHRS, CDR2 YFSETQ. The V end lost 4 bases, the J end lost 0 bases, and 8 bases lay between the germline ends. It was with unique molecular identifiers that the TCRbeta library was prepared. From the PCR reads, TCRdb called clonotypes with MiXCR, one entry per CDR3 protein. Of about 97,000 distinct CDR3 sequences in the sample, 4.5% to 7.5% were seen once. This clonotype was recorded a few times. The target antigen is unknown. The chain couples TRBV5-1 to TRBJ2-4; D perhaps matches TRBD1 (5 bases). The specimen was PBMCs, mostly from graft donor cells, collected 60 days after TCRalphabeta/CD19-depleted stem cell transplant. The receptor was isolated from a female patient between 2 and 15 years old who had a stem cell transplant for Fanconi anemia, so the T cells may come from the graft donor. The chain's CDR3 is CASSLGVAKNIQYF. The CDR3 nucleotides are TGCGCCAGCAGCCTAGGGGTAGCCAAAAACATTCAGTACTTC.